This paragraph covers one T cell receptor (beta chain) sequence. The entry originates in a study of T cells in Graves' hyperthyroidism and ophthalmopathy. Authors of the study amplified TCR beta CDR3 regions from RNA transcripts. The study used the HTBI primer set for a first-round RT-PCR of the TCR CDR3. TCRdb processed the multiplex PCR reads anew with MiXCR; each CDR3 protein has one entry. The sample yields under 550,000 distinct CDR3 sequences, approximately 15% seen once. A 10 ml volume of fresh peripheral blood provided the PBMCs. The source is a young woman with Graves' hyperthyroidism. Sequencing input: blood.

CDR3 protein: CASSSRTDEKLFF. CDR3 in DNA: TGTGCCAGCAGTAGCCGGACAGATGAAAAACTGTTTTTT. V gene TRBV7-8 combines with J gene TRBJ1-4, with D maybe TRBD1 (6 bases). Germline values: CDR1 SGHVS, CDR2 FQNEAQ. With 6 bases removed from V and 6 bases from J, the gap between germline ends came to 11 bases. The CDR3 sequence is 13 residues long.